What follows is one TCR beta chain and its context. No antigen is known for it. This entry belongs to a study of tumor-infiltrating lymphocytes in localized non-small cell lung cancer. Regarding the study as a whole: Different pieces of the same tissue went to different assays, confounding technical variation with intratumor heterogeneity. Only some patients had TCR sequencing, depending on available tissue.

Sequencing was performed with immunoSEQ multiplex PCR; in TCRdb, only in-frame clones are kept and a portion is missing. The profile shows 20,000 to 25,000 clones, around 64% of them singletons. Sequenced: lung tumor tissue. The clonotype originates from a human donor with non-small cell lung cancer.

CDR3 loop: CASSHTLARETQYF. CDR3 bases: TGTGCCAGCAGTCATACTCTAGCGCGGGAGACCCAGTACTTC. This sequence joins TRBV11-2 and TRBJ2-5; D possibly corresponds to TRBD2 (6 bases). The V and J ends lost 6 bases and 5 bases respectively, with 16 bases between them. The germline CDR1 and CDR2 sequences are SGHAT and FQNNGV. CDR3 length equals 14 residues.